This T cell receptor beta chain is drawn from a study of shared clonotypes between healthy human individuals. Overall study results and limits: With several donors compared, around 5% of naive CD4 clonotypes were shared.

Only a few counts were recorded for this clone. Its target is not known. Only in-frame clones appear in the TCRdb table, and some are missing; sequencing was by immunoSEQ multiplex PCR. This sample carries about 2 million clones, approximately 95% of them seen once, and the ten largest clones take 0.13%. This clonotype originated in a man younger than 35 in good health. Sequences were obtained from naive CD4+ T cells sorted from blood. Subset in this sample: CD45RA+ positively selected.

CDR3 bases: TGTGCCAGCAGCCAATTATGGGGGGCAGGTCAGCCCCAGCATTTT. Translated: CASSQLWGAGQPQHF. This rearrangement joins TRBV16 to TRBJ1-5; D is possibly TRBD1 (6 bases). Germline loops: CDR1 KGHSY, CDR2 FQNENV. Trimming pared 1 base from V and 6 bases from J, leaving 13 bases between. The length of the CDR3 is 15 residues.